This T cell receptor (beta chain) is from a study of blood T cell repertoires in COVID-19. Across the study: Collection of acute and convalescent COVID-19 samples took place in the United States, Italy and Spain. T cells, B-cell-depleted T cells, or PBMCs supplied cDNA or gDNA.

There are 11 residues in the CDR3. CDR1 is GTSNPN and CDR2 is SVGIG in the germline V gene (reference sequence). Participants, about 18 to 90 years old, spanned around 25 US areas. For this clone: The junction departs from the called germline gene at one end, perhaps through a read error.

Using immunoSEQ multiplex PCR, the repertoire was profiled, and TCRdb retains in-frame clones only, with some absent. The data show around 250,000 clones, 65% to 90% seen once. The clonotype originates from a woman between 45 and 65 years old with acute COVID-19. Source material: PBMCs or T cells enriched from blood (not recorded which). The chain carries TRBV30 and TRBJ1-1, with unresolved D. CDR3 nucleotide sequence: TGCGGGGTCCGCTCTGTAACTGAAGCTTTCTTT. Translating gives CGVRSVTEAFF.